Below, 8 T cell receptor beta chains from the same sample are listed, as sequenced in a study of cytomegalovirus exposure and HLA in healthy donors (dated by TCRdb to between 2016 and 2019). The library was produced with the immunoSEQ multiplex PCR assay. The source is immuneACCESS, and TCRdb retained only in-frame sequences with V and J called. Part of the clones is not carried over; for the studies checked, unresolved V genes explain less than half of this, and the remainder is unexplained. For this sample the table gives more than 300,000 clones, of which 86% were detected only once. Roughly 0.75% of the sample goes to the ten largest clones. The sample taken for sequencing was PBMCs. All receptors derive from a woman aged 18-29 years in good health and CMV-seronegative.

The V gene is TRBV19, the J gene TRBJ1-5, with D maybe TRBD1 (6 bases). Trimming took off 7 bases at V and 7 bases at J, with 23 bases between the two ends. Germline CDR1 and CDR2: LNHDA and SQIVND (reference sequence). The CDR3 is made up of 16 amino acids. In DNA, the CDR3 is TGTGCCAGTACTACAAGTTCCGGGGGGCCCAGGCAGCCCCAGCATTTT. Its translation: CASTTSSGGPRQPQHF.

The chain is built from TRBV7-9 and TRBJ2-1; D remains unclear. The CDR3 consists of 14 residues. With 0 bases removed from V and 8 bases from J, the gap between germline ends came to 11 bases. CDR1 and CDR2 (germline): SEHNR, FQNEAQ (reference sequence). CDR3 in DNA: TGTGCCAGCAGCTTAGCCCCTTTGGCGGATGAGCAGTTCTTC. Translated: CASSLAPLADEQFF.

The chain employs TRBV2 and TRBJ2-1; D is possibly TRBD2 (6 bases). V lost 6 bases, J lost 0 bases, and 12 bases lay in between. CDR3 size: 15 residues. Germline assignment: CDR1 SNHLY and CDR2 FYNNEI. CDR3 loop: CASSAWRDSYNEQFF. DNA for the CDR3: TGTGCCAGCAGCGCCTGGAGGGACTCCTACAATGAGCAGTTCTTC.

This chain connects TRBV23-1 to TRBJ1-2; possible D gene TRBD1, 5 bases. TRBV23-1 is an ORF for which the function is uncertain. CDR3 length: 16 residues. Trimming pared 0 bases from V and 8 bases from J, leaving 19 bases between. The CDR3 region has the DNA TGCGCCAGCAGTCAATCCGTCGTCCTGGGACTTGGGGGCTACACCTTC. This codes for CASSQSVVLGLGGYTF.

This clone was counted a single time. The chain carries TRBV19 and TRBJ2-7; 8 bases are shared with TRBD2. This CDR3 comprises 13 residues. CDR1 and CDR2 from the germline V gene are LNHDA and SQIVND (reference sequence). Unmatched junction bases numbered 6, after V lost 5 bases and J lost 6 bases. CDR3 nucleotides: TGTGCCAGTAGTCTCGGGGGGGGTCCCGAGCAGTACTTC. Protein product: CASSLGGGPEQYF.

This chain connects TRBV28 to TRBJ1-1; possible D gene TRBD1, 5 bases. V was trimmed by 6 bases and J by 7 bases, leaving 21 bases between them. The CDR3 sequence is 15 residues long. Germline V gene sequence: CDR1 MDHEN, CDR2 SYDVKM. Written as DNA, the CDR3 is TGTGCCAGCAGGCCTTCTCGGGGGATTGTTGGTGAAGCTTTCTTT. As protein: CASRPSRGIVGEAFF.

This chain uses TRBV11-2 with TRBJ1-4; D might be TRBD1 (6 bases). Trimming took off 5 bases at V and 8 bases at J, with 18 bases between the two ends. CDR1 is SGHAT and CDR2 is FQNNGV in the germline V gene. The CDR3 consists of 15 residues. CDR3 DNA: TGTGCCAGCAGCCCCAACAGGGATCGTATCGAAAAACTGTTTTTT. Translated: CASSPNRDRIEKLFF.

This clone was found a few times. CDR3 sequence: CAWSLQGRGGNTEAFF. The CDR3 DNA is TGTGCCTGGAGTCTCCAGGGGCGCGGAGGGAACACTGAAGCTTTCTTT. The chain is built from TRBV30 and TRBJ1-1; possibly TRBD1 for D (6 bases). Trimming took off 2 bases at V and 1 base at J, with 17 bases between the two ends. The CDR3 consists of 16 residues. Germline assignment: CDR1 GTSNPN and CDR2 SVGIG (reference sequence).